One and the same sample provided the 6 T cell receptor beta chains below, sequenced in a study of T cell changes during pregnancy in multiple sclerosis (dated 2019 in TCRdb). Libraries came from the immunoSEQ multiplex PCR assay. TCRdb retrieved this table from immuneACCESS and kept in-frame rearrangements only. Not all clones are present; in checked studies, unresolved V genes account for under half, and no reason is known for the remainder. The sample table holds about 55,000 clones, of which 93% were seen once. The top ten hold approximately 3.5% of the sample. Sequenced material: CD8+ T cells from peripheral blood mononuclear cells, taken in the second trimester of pregnancy. All receptors come from a female donor with multiple sclerosis, enrolled in a pregnancy study.

The chain joins TRBV7-6 to TRBJ2-1; a possible D gene is TRBD1 (5 bases). Trimming stripped 4 bases from V and 5 bases from J, with 9 bases between. The CDR3 length is 13 residues. Germline-derived CDR1 and CDR2 are SGHVS and FNYEAQ. CDR3 region: CASSSLGHNEQFF. The CDR3 DNA is TGTGCCAGCAGCTCCCTGGGGCACAATGAGCAGTTCTTC. Filled out from reference TRBV7-6 and TRBJ2-1, the complete variable domain reads GAGVSQSPRYKVTKRGQDVALRCDPISGHVSLYWYRQALGQGPEFLTYFNYEAQQDKSGLPNDRFSAERPEGSISTLTIQRTEQRDSAMYRCASSSLGHNEQFFGPGTRLTVL.

The rearrangement links TRBV9 to TRBJ1-4, with TRBD1 matching over 9 bases. Germline CDR1 SGDLS, CDR2 YYNGEE. With 4 bases clipped from V and 8 bases from J, the junction kept 6 bases outside the gene matches. The CDR3 extends over 14 amino acids. CDR3 amino acids: CASSSTGGGEKLFF. The CDR3 nucleotides are TGTGCCAGCAGCTCCACAGGGGGCGGGGAAAAACTGTTTTTT.

CDR3 in DNA: TGTGCCAGCAGCGCCATCCCGGGTCTAGAGAAAGCTTTCTTT. Amino acid sequence: CASSAIPGLEKAFF. J is TRBJ1-1 and V is TRBV7-9, with unresolved D. From germline, CDR1 is SEHNR and CDR2 FQNEAQ (reference sequence). V gave up 5 bases and J gave up 9 bases, with 19 bases separating them. This CDR3 is 14 amino acids long.

The chain has TRBV28 and TRBJ1-5; 9 nucleotides agree with TRBD1. Germline V gene data show CDR1 as MDHEN and CDR2 as SYDVKM. V was clipped by 3 bases and J by 6 bases; unmatched bases: 3. CDR3 length equals 14 residues. CDR3 bases: TGTGCCAGCAGTTTCGACAGGGGGTTTCAGCCCCAGCATTTT. It codes for CASSFDRGFQPQHF.

This clone was seen a single time. The J gene is TRBJ2-7, the V gene TRBV11-2; D is unclear. CDR3 size: 11 residues. V was shortened by 4 bases and J by 1 base, with 2 bases between the two germline ends. Germline CDR1 and CDR2: SGHAT and FQNNGV. The CDR3: CASSSSYEQYF. The CDR3 DNA reads TGTGCCAGCAGCTCGTCCTACGAGCAGTACTTC.

The chain is built from TRBV30 and TRBJ1-3; weak D call: TRBD1 (5 bases). The CDR3 has 15 amino acids. Trimming pared 3 bases from V and 0 bases from J, leaving 12 bases between. Germline CDR1 and CDR2: GTSNPN and SVGIG (reference sequence). The CDR3 region has the DNA TGTGCCTGGAGAAAAGGGGCATACTCTGGAAACACCATATATTTT. Its translation is CAWRKGAYSGNTIYF.